Here is one T cell receptor beta chain with its context. Only in-frame clones appear in the TCRdb table, and some are missing; sequencing was by immunoSEQ multiplex PCR. The data hold 150,000 to 200,000 clones, with roughly 82% observed a single time. Assignments of participants to cohorts depended upon their own reported clinical history. Recovery among Cohort 3 donors was established by two negative PCRs, clearance, or symptom resolution. These data originate in a study of blood T cell repertoires in COVID-19. Study summary: Acute and convalescent COVID-19 samples came from the United States, Italy and Spain.

Per germline, CDR1 SGHRS and CDR2 YFSETQ. Trimming stripped 4 bases from V and 4 bases from J, with 19 bases between. The CDR3 contains 16 residues. The chain joins TRBV5-1 to TRBJ2-3; D is perhaps TRBD1 (6 bases). This clonotype was sampled from a man aged 50-59 years who had recovered from COVID-19. Sequencing was carried out using PBMCs or T cells enriched from blood (not recorded which). The CDR3 is CASSAGLGQSPDTQYF. Here the CDR3 DNA reads TGCGCCAGCAGCGCTGGGCTAGGACAGTCCCCAGATACGCAGTATTTT.